These 21 T cell receptor beta chains were sequenced from one sample in a study of OX40 agonist ivuxolimab in advanced cancers. The table came from immunoSEQ multiplex PCR; TCRdb's copy has only in-frame clones and leaves some out. The sample contains fewer than 70,000 clones, 85% to 95% of which appear only once. The material was CD4+ or CD8+ T cells sorted from blood, obtained in a trial of the OX40 agonist ivuxolimab. The receptors stem from an adult with an advanced solid tumor such as melanoma, head and neck, liver or kidney cancer.

This clone was observed a single time. The chain is built from TRBV6-5 and TRBJ2-3; D might be TRBD2 (6 bases). The CDR3 has 13 amino acids. Germline-derived CDR1 and CDR2 are MNHEY and SVGAGI. The ends were cut back, 11 bases at V and 4 bases at J, with 16 bases in the middle. The CDR3 loop is CACGGRLADTQYF. The CDR3 bases are TGTGCCTGCGGAGGGCGGCTGGCAGATACGCAGTATTTT.

This clone came up once. The V call is TRBV6-4, the J call TRBJ2-2; weak D call: TRBD2 (5 bases). Germline-derived CDR1 and CDR2 are MRHNA and SNTAGT. V was cut by 2 bases and J by 5 bases, with 21 bases left in between. The CDR3 runs to 18 residues. Here the CDR3 DNA reads TGTGCCAGCAGTGACCCCCGGCTAGCCGTGCCTCTAACCGGGGAGCTGTTTTTT. Its translation: CASSDPRLAVPLTGELFF.

The chain recombines TRBV9 with TRBJ2-1; TRBD2 might be the D (5 bases). The CDR3 runs 15 residues. Trimming took 0 bases from V and 4 from J, leaving 11 bases between them. Looked up from germline, CDR1 is SGDLS and CDR2 is YYNGEE. In nucleotides, the CDR3 is TGTGCCAGCAGCGTAGCTTCGGGGTTGTACAATGAGCAGTTCTTC. It translates to CASSVASGLYNEQFF.

The chain combines TRBV2 with TRBJ1-4; 7 bases line up with TRBD1. This CDR3 contains 12 residues. The trim removed 3 bases at V and 12 bases at J, leaving 4 bases unmatched. Per the germline V gene, CDR1 is SNHLY and CDR2 is FYNNEI. As DNA, the CDR3 is TGTGCCAGCAGTGAGCAGGGGGAAGAACTGTTTTTT. It yields the protein CASSEQGEELFF.

The chain uses TRBV28 and TRBJ1-2, with TRBD1 matching 7 bases. The length of the CDR3 is 15 residues. V lost 6 bases and J lost 1; bases outside the gene matches: 8. Looked up from germline, CDR1 is MDHEN and CDR2 is SYDVKM. The DNA for the CDR3 is TGTGCCAGCAGCACGACAGGGAGGGGTAACTATGGCTACACCTTC. Its protein is CASSTTGRGNYGYTF.

This chain uses TRBV11-3 with TRBJ2-2; TRBD1 is a possible D gene (5 bases). CDR1 is SGHNT, CDR2 YENEEA, per germline. There are 17 residues in the CDR3. V was pared by 1 base and J by 1 base, with 13 bases between. The CDR3 sequence: CASSLVVLRENTGELFF. DNA of the CDR3: TGTGCCAGCAGCTTAGTTGTCCTCAGGGAGAACACCGGGGAGCTGTTTTTT.

J is TRBJ1-2 and V is TRBV7-8, with D possibly matching TRBD1 (6 bases). Germline V gene lookup returns CDR1 SGHVS and CDR2 FQNEAQ. Trimming pared 5 bases from V and 4 bases from J, leaving 14 bases between. This CDR3 contains 14 residues. The CDR3 loop reads CASSGQTGFYGYTF. In DNA form, the CDR3 reads TGTGCCAGCAGCGGACAAACAGGGTTCTATGGCTACACCTTC.

Written as DNA, the CDR3 is TGTGCCAGCAGCAGGGGGACTAGCCTTCCCCCCTTCAATGAGCAGTTCTTC. Its translation is CASSRGTSLPPFNEQFF. The J gene is TRBJ2-1, the V gene TRBV5-4; 9 bases map to TRBD2. The germline CDR1 and CDR2 sequences are SGHNT and YYREEE (reference sequence). The length of the CDR3 is 17 residues. V gave up 4 bases and J gave up 6 bases; unmatched junction bases: 14.

The genes are TRBV6-6 and TRBJ2-3; D remains ambiguous. V gave up 4 bases and J gave up 7 bases, with 9 bases separating them. The CDR3 sequence is 12 residues long. The germline gives CDR1 MNHNY, CDR2 SVGAGI (reference sequence). CDR3 DNA: TGTGCCAGCAGTTCCGCCGAGAATACGCAGTATTTT. Protein: CASSSAENTQYF.

The genes are TRBV19 and TRBJ1-5; D not resolved. With 6 bases removed from V and 5 bases from J, the gap between germline ends came to 5 bases. Germline-derived CDR1 and CDR2 are LNHDA and SQIVND (reference sequence). This CDR3 is built from 11 residues. CDR3 region: CASSEDQPQHF. DNA of the CDR3: TGTGCCAGTAGCGAAGATCAGCCCCAGCATTTT.

The V and J genes are TRBV5-8 and TRBJ2-3; 7 bases fit TRBD1. CDR1 is SGHTS and CDR2 is YDEGEE in the germline V gene. The V and J ends lost 0 bases and 0 bases, in that order; junction bases with no gene match: 4. CDR3 length: 16 amino acids. The CDR3 here is CASSLGDRTSTDTQYF. CDR3 bases: TGTGCCAGCAGCTTGGGGGACAGAACTAGCACAGATACGCAGTATTTT.

V is TRBV27 and J is TRBJ2-2; D gene unclear. The CDR3 has 15 amino acids. Looked up from germline, CDR1 is MNHEY and CDR2 is SMNVEV (reference sequence). V was cut by 6 bases and J by 6 bases, with 17 bases left in between. The CDR3 here is CASSISVGSSGELFF. The CDR3, as DNA: TGTGCCAGCAGCATATCGGTGGGCAGTTCCGGGGAGCTGTTTTTT.

The chain combines TRBV5-6 with TRBJ2-7; 8 nucleotides match TRBD2. Trimming cost V 3 bases and J 2 bases; bases outside gene matches: 4. The CDR3 consists of 14 residues. Germline assignment: CDR1 SGHDT and CDR2 YYEEEE. The CDR3 region has the DNA TGTGCCAGCAGCTCAAGCGGGGGCGCCTACGAGCAGTACTTC. It yields the protein CASSSSGGAYEQYF. Combining the CDR3 with reference TRBV5-6 and TRBJ2-7 gives the whole variable domain DAGVTQSPTHLIKTRGQQVTLRCSPKSGHDTVSWYQQALGQGPQFIFQYYEEEERQRGNFPDRFSGHQFPNYSSELNVNALLLGDSALYLCASSSSGGAYEQYFGPGTRLTVT.

This chain links TRBV5-1 with TRBJ2-2; D not certain. Trimming removed 0 bases from V and 1 base from J, with 7 bases in between. In germline, CDR1 is SGHRS, CDR2 YFSETQ. The CDR3 is made up of 15 amino acids. Here the CDR3 reads CASSLEGQNTGELFF. Here the CDR3 DNA reads TGCGCCAGCAGCTTGGAAGGGCAGAACACCGGGGAGCTGTTTTTT.

The genes are TRBV27 and TRBJ2-1, with 8 bases aligning to TRBD2. V lost 7 bases, J lost 0 bases, and 17 bases stayed unmatched. This CDR3 spans 19 amino acids. The V gene's germline CDR1 is MNHEY and CDR2 SMNVEV (reference sequence). CDR3 DNA: TGTGCCAGCACCAAACCGGGAAGCGGGAGATCTAGCTCCTACAATGAGCAGTTCTTC. Protein: CASTKPGSGRSSSYNEQFF.

This chain joins TRBV7-2 and TRBJ1-6; D remains unclear. The CDR3 is 16 residues long. Germline-derived CDR1 and CDR2 are SGHTA and FQGNSA. Trimming left V 0 bases short and J 6 bases short, with 12 bases between. The CDR3 sequence: CASSLASGDLNSPLHF. CDR3 DNA: TGTGCCAGCAGCTTAGCGTCGGGTGATCTTAATTCACCCCTCCACTTT.

This clone was counted between two and nine times. The chain links TRBV6-6 to TRBJ1-5; no reliable D call. This CDR3 spans 15 amino acids. The germline V gene has CDR1 MNHNY and CDR2 SVGAGI (reference sequence). Trimming took 0 bases from V and 4 from J, leaving 10 bases between them. CDR3 in DNA: TGTGCCAGCAGTTACTCATCCAGTCCTAATCAGCCCCAGCATTTT. Protein: CASSYSSSPNQPQHF.

J is TRBJ2-3 and V is TRBV19; D is ambiguous. CDR1 is LNHDA and CDR2 is SQIVND in the germline V gene (reference sequence). CDR3 length: 12 residues. V was clipped by 5 bases and J by 3 bases, with 6 bases between them. The CDR3 sequence is CASSAETDTQYF. The CDR3 nucleotides read TGTGCCAGTAGTGCAGAAACAGATACGCAGTATTTT. The full variable domain, with the rest looked up from reference TRBV19 and TRBJ2-3, is DGGITQSPKYLFRKEGQNVTLSCEQNLNHDAMYWYRQDPGQGLRLIYYSQIVNDFQKGDIAEGYSVSREKKESFPLTVTSAQKNPTAFYLCASSAETDTQYFGPGTRLTVL.

The chain uses TRBV7-2 and TRBJ2-1; TRBD1 agrees at 10 bases. Germline V gives CDR1 SGHTA, CDR2 FQGNSA. This CDR3 has 16 amino acids. The trim removed 1 base at V and 9 bases at J, leaving 9 bases unmatched. The CDR3 DNA reads TGTGCCAGCAGCTTAGAATCTCGACAGGGGGCAGGTGAGCAGTTCTTC. This sequence encodes CASSLESRQGAGEQFF.

This chain joins TRBV10-3 and TRBJ1-2; the D is unclear. This CDR3 spans 14 amino acids. The germline gives CDR1 ENHRY, CDR2 SYGVKD. V was clipped by 6 bases and J by 8 bases, with 19 bases between them. In DNA form, the CDR3 reads TGTGCCATCAGCCAGATCCAGTATGGGAGGGGCTACACCTTC. It encodes CAISQIQYGRGYTF.

This clone showed up just once. The chain employs TRBV5-4 and TRBJ2-3; 8 bases are shared with TRBD1. Germline loops: CDR1 SGHNT, CDR2 YYREEE (reference sequence). This CDR3 is 16 amino acids long. V was clipped by 5 bases and J by 1 base; unmatched bases: 9. The CDR3 DNA reads TGTGCCAGCAGTATCAAGTTGACAGGGGGCACAGATACGCAGTATTTT. It codes for CASSIKLTGGTDTQYF.